Presented here are 27 T cell receptor beta chains from one specimen sequenced in a study of T cell responses to AZD1222 COVID-19 vaccine. The assay was immunoSEQ multiplex PCR, and TCRdb's table has in-frame clones only and misses some. Here the sample spans over 150,000 clones, roughly nine tenths being singletons. Specimen: peripheral blood, collected on day 0 of AZD1222 vaccination. These receptors all come from an adult in good health.

The V and J genes are TRBV24-1 and TRBJ2-1, with D tentatively TRBD1 (6 bases). The germline V gene encodes CDR1 KGHDR and CDR2 SFDVKD. The CDR3 has 16 amino acids. V lost 1 base to trimming and J lost 7 bases, with 16 bases between them. The CDR3 DNA sequence: TGTGCCACCAGTGATTTCCAGGGGCTACGGGTGAATGAGCAGTTCTTC. It is translated as CATSDFQGLRVNEQFF.

The chain joins TRBV12-3 or TRBV12-4 to TRBJ2-4, with 12 bases lining up with TRBD1. The V gene end was trimmed by 7 bases and the J gene end by 8 bases; junction bases not matched to a gene: 3. CDR3 size: 13 residues. This chain's CDR3 is CASKGQGADIQYF. For the CDR3, the DNA is TGTGCCAGCAAGGGACAGGGGGCTGACATTCAGTACTTC.

This clone was detected a few times. The rearrangement uses TRBV7-9 and TRBJ1-6; D not resolved. V gave up 7 bases and J gave up 10 bases, with 14 bases separating them. Germline CDR1 reads SEHNR; CDR2 reads FQNEAQ (reference sequence). The CDR3 length is 13 residues. The CDR3 nucleotides read TGTGCCAGCAACGACTCACGTGGATCACCCCTCCACTTT. The encoded protein is CASNDSRGSPLHF.

The sample holds one count of this clone. The chain links TRBV7-2 to TRBJ1-5; no definite D call. From germline, CDR1 is SGHTA and CDR2 FQGNSA. The ends were cut back, 1 base at V and 6 bases at J, with 4 bases in the middle. This CDR3 spans 12 amino acids. The CDR3 reads CASSLVSQPQHF. The CDR3 DNA sequence: TGTGCCAGCAGCTTAGTGAGTCAGCCCCAGCATTTT.

The chain links TRBV19 to TRBJ1-5; D gene ambiguous. Trimming stripped 7 bases from V and 5 bases from J, with 12 bases between. Germline values: CDR1 LNHDA, CDR2 SQIVND (reference sequence). This CDR3 region has 13 residues. The CDR3 nucleotides are TGTGCCAGTACCGGCGGATCCTATCAGCCCCAGCATTTT. Protein product: CASTGGSYQPQHF.

V is TRBV5-1 and J is TRBJ1-1; D gene ambiguous. V was clipped by 4 bases and J by 0 bases, with 13 bases between them. Per the germline V gene, CDR1 is SGHRS and CDR2 is YFSETQ. CDR3 size: 15 residues. The CDR3 DNA reads TGCGCCAGCAGCCAACTCAGCGACCTGAACACTGAAGCTTTCTTT. Its protein is CASSQLSDLNTEAFF.

This clone was detected only once. DNA for the CDR3: TGCGCCAGCAGCCGATCGGGCGGAACAACTAATGAAAAACTGTTTTTT. Its protein is CASSRSGGTTNEKLFF. The rearrangement joins TRBV4-3 to TRBJ1-4; D unclear. Trimming took off 4 bases at V and 0 bases at J, with 12 bases between the two ends. This CDR3 has 16 residues. CDR1 and CDR2 (germline): LGHNA, YSLEER.

The V gene is TRBV15, the J gene TRBJ1-2; 7 bases fit TRBD1. The V segment lost 0 bases and the J segment 0 bases; nucleotides outside the gene matches: 7. Looked up from germline, CDR1 is LNHNV and CDR2 is YYDKDF (reference sequence). The CDR3 totals 17 residues. The chain's CDR3 is CATSRDMGQIANYGYTF. The CDR3 nucleotides read TGTGCCACCAGCAGAGATATGGGACAGATCGCTAACTATGGCTACACCTTC.

This chain links TRBV7-6 with TRBJ2-2, with D possibly TRBD2 on 6 matching bases. The CDR3 runs 15 residues. CDR1 and CDR2 (germline): SGHVS, FNYEAQ. V lost 4 bases and J lost 4, with 13 bases in between. CDR3 protein: CASSYRGGTTGELFF. As DNA, the CDR3 is TGTGCCAGCAGCTACCGTGGGGGGACCACCGGGGAGCTGTTTTTT. Together with reference TRBV7-6 and TRBJ2-2, the CDR3 gives the full variable domain: GAGVSQSPRYKVTKRGQDVALRCDPISGHVSLYWYRQALGQGPEFLTYFNYEAQQDKSGLPNDRFSAERPEGSISTLTIQRTEQRDSAMYRCASSYRGGTTGELFFGEGSRLTVL.

The chain employs TRBV27 and TRBJ2-3; D uncertain. Trimming shortened V by 6 bases and J by 0 bases, and 10 bases separated the two germline ends. Germline CDR1 reads MNHEY; CDR2 reads SMNVEV (reference sequence). The CDR3 length is 14 residues. CDR3 in DNA: TGTGCCAGCAGATTCGCAGCTAGCACAGATACGCAGTATTTT. It encodes CASRFAASTDTQYF.

The V and J genes are TRBV7-3 and TRBJ2-5; no clear D gene. CDR3 size: 13 residues. CDR1 is SGHTA and CDR2 is FQGTGA in the germline V gene. Between the trimmed V and J ends, which lost 1 base and 4 bases, there was a span of 7 bases. DNA of the CDR3: TGTGCCAGCAGCTTAATGGGCCCAGAGACCCAGTACTTC. It yields the protein CASSLMGPETQYF.

The chain combines TRBV28 with TRBJ1-1, with unresolved D. Per germline, CDR1 MDHEN and CDR2 SYDVKM. Trimming left V 3 bases short and J 3 bases short, with 11 bases between. This CDR3 spans 14 amino acids. CDR3 nucleotide sequence: TGTGCCAGCAGTTTTGGCAGACAATACACTGAAGCTTTCTTT. Amino acid sequence: CASSFGRQYTEAFF.

The CDR3 nucleotides are TGTGCCAGCAGCCAAGGGTCGGTCATACAAGAGACCCAGTACTTC. Translating gives CASSQGSVIQETQYF. The rearrangement links TRBV14 to TRBJ2-5; no definite D call. There are 15 residues in the CDR3. Trimming removed 1 base from V and 2 bases from J, with 11 bases in between. Germline loops: CDR1 SGHDN, CDR2 FVKESK.

The V gene is TRBV7-2, the J gene TRBJ2-7, with D perhaps TRBD1 or TRBD2 (5 bases each). CDR1 is SGHTA and CDR2 is FQGNSA in the germline V gene. The CDR3 contains 13 residues. V lost 0 bases, J lost 6 bases, and 9 bases lay in between. CDR3 sequence reads: CASSLAGRVEQYF. CDR3 sequence (DNA): TGTGCCAGCAGCTTAGCGGGACGGGTCGAGCAGTACTTC.

This clone was seen a single time. The chain uses TRBV3-1 (or the pseudogene TRBV3-2) and TRBJ1-5; D gene ambiguous. Germline lookup yields CDR1 LGHDT and CDR2 YNNKEL (reference sequence). V was trimmed by 0 bases and J by 6 bases, leaving 12 bases between them. This CDR3 is built from 15 residues. The CDR3 nucleotides read TGTGCCAGCAGCCAAGATCCATCCCTTTTTCAGCCCCAGCATTTT. Encoded protein: CASSQDPSLFQPQHF.

This chain links TRBV28 with TRBJ2-5, with 11 bases matching TRBD2. The CDR3 is 16 amino acids. Germline V gives CDR1 MDHEN, CDR2 SYDVKM. The V and J ends lost 2 bases and 4 bases, in that order; junction bases with no gene match: 6. CDR3: CASSLPTSGGPETQYF. In nucleotides, the CDR3 is TGTGCCAGCAGTTTACCCACTAGCGGGGGTCCAGAGACCCAGTACTTC.

V usage is TRBV6-5 and J usage is TRBJ2-3; tentatively, D is TRBD2 (5 bases). The CDR3 contains 15 residues. CDR1 is MNHEY and CDR2 is SVGAGI in the germline V gene. V was trimmed by 6 bases and J by 5 bases, leaving 18 bases between them. CDR3 DNA sequence: TGTGCCAGCAGCTACCTGTCCACGGGATTAGATACGCAGTATTTT. Amino acids: CASSYLSTGLDTQYF.

The chain recombines TRBV11-3 with TRBJ1-1; a weak D match, TRBD1 (6 bases). V lost 5 bases and J 9 bases, leaving 19 bases between the germline ends. The germline V gene encodes CDR1 SGHNT and CDR2 YENEEA. The CDR3 is 14 amino acids. CDR3 residues: CASSVSGVSVKAFF. The DNA of the CDR3 is TGTGCCAGCAGCGTATCAGGGGTCTCGGTGAAAGCTTTCTTT.

This chain uses TRBV3-1 (or the pseudogene TRBV3-2) with TRBJ2-7, with 9 bases lining up with TRBD2. Germline V gene data show CDR1 as LGHDT and CDR2 as YNNKEL (reference sequence). The J segment lost 6 bases and the V segment lost 1 base, leaving 7 bases of the junction unmatched. The CDR3 spans 15 residues. In nucleotides, the CDR3 is TGTGCCAGCAGCCAAGGACTAGCGGAAGGATCCGAGCAGTACTTC. It encodes CASSQGLAEGSEQYF.

V and J are TRBV4-3 and TRBJ1-1; possibly TRBD1 for D (6 bases). This CDR3 has 15 amino acids. In germline, CDR1 is LGHNA, CDR2 YSLEER. The V gene lost 3 bases and the J gene lost 10 bases, with 21 bases spanning the gap. The CDR3 sequence is CASSQGLQGPRGAFF. The CDR3 nucleotides read TGCGCCAGCAGCCAGGGACTACAGGGCCCCCGTGGAGCTTTCTTT.

The chain recombines TRBV6-5 with TRBJ1-6; maybe TRBD1 (6 bases). This CDR3 is built from 14 residues. V lost 6 bases and J lost 7, with 13 bases in between. Germline CDR1 is MNHEY and CDR2 is SVGAGI. The CDR3 nucleotides are TGTGCCAGCAGGATGGGACAAAAGAATTCACCCCTCCACTTT. It is translated as CASRMGQKNSPLHF.

This clone was counted a few times. The V gene is TRBV28, the J gene TRBJ2-7; D gene unclear. The V gene lost 2 bases and the J gene lost 3 bases, with 11 bases spanning the gap. CDR3 length: 14 residues. Germline V CDR1 and CDR2: MDHEN, SYDVKM. The DNA of the CDR3 is TGTGCCAGCAGTTTAGGCAGGTGGAGCTACGAGCAGTACTTC. The encoded protein is CASSLGRWSYEQYF.

CDR3 nucleotide sequence: TGTGCCAGCGTGCGGGGGCTTAGAAACACCATATATTTT. It translates to CASVRGLRNTIYF. This chain joins TRBV6-5 and TRBJ1-3; maybe TRBD1 (6 bases). Germline V gene data show CDR1 as MNHEY and CDR2 as SVGAGI. There are 13 residues in the CDR3. The V end lost 8 bases, the J end lost 5 bases, and 13 bases lay between the germline ends.

In its sample, this clone was seen once. V gene TRBV18 combines with J gene TRBJ1-4, with no clear D. The germline gives CDR1 KGHSH, CDR2 LQKENI. Trimming took 0 bases from V and 1 from J, leaving 6 bases between them. The CDR3 is 15 residues long. CDR3 bases: TGTGCCAGCTCACCACCGTTAAGAACTAATGAAAAACTGTTTTTT. Translation: CASSPPLRTNEKLFF.

This chain connects TRBV3-1 (or the pseudogene TRBV3-2) to TRBJ1-1; weak D call: TRBD1 (6 bases). Per germline, CDR1 LGHDT and CDR2 YNNKEL (reference sequence). The length of the CDR3 is 16 residues. V was clipped by 2 bases and J by 1 base, with 14 bases between them. CDR3 coding DNA: TGTGCCAGCAGCCAATCCGGCAGGGGAGGGAACACTGAAGCTTTCTTT. Amino acid sequence: CASSQSGRGGNTEAFF.

The chain links TRBV2 to TRBJ2-7; D is uncertain. Trimming stripped 1 base from V and 3 bases from J, with 7 bases between. The CDR3 is made up of 13 amino acids. Germline CDR1 and CDR2: SNHLY and FYNNEI. The CDR3 nucleotides are TGTGCCAGCAGTGAAGGAAGAAACTACGAGCAGTACTTC. This sequence encodes CASSEGRNYEQYF.

This chain links TRBV10-1 with TRBJ2-2; D might be TRBD2 (5 bases). The CDR3 is made up of 13 amino acids. Trimming cost V 4 bases and J 3 bases, with 6 bases left between them. The V gene's germline CDR1 is WNHNN and CDR2 SYGVQD (reference sequence). The CDR3 loop is CASSGGYTGELFF. CDR3 bases: TGCGCCAGCAGTGGAGGGTACACCGGGGAGCTGTTTTTT.